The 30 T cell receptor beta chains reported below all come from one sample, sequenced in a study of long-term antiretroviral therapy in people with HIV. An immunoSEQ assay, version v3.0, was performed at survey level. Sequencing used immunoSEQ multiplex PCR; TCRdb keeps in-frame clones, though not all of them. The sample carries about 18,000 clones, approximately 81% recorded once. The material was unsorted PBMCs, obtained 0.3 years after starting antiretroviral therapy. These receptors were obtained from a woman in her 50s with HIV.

CDR3 sequence (DNA): TGTGCCAGCAGCTTTAGGGTAGATACGCAGTATTTT. This encodes CASSFRVDTQYF. V gene TRBV7-8 combines with J gene TRBJ2-3; D not certain. The ends were cut back, 3 bases at V and 5 bases at J, with 6 bases in the middle. Looked up from germline, CDR1 is SGHVS and CDR2 is FQNEAQ. The CDR3 loop spans 12 amino acids.

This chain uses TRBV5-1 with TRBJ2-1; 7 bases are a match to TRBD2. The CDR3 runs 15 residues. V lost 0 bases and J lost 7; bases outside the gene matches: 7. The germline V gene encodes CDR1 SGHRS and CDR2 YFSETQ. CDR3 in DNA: TGCGCCAGCAGCTTGGAAGCGGGGAAGGAAAATGAGCAGTTCTTC. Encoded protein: CASSLEAGKENEQFF.

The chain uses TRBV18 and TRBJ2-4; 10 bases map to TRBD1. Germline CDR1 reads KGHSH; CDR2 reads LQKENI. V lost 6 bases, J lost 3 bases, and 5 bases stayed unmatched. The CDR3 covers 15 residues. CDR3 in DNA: TGTGCCAGCTCCCGGACAGGGGGGGACAAAAACATTCAGTACTTC. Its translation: CASSRTGGDKNIQYF.

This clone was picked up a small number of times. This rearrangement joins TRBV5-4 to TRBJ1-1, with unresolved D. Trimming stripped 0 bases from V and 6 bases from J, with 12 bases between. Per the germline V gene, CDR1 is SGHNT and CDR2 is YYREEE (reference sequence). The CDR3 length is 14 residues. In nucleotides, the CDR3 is TGTGCCAGCAGCTTGGCCGGCCAGGTGGCTGAAGCTTTCTTT. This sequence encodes CASSLAGQVAEAFF. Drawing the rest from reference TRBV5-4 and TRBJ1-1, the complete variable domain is ETGVTQSPTHLIKTRGQQVTLRCSSQSGHNTVSWYQQALGQGPQFIFQYYREEENGRGNFPPRFSGLQFPNYSSELNVNALELDDSALYLCASSLAGQVAEAFFGQGTRLTVV.

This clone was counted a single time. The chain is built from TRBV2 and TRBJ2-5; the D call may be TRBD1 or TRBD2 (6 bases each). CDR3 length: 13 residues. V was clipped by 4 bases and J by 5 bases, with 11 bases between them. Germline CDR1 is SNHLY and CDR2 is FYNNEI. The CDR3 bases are TGTGCCAGCAGTGCTGGGGGGCGGGAGACCCAGTACTTC. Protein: CASSAGGRETQYF.

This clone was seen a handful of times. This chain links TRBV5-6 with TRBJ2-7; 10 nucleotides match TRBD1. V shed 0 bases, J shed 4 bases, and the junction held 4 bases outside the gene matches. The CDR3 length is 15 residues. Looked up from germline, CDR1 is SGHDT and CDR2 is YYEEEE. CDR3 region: CASSLGQGAYYEQYF. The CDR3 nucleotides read TGTGCCAGCAGCTTGGGACAGGGGGCCTATTACGAGCAGTACTTC.

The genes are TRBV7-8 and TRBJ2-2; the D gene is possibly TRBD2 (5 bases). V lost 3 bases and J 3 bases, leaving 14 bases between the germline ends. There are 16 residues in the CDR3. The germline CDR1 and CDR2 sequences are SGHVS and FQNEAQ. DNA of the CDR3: TGTGCCAGCAGCTTCCCCCCCGGAGGTTACACCGGGGAGCTGTTTTTT. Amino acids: CASSFPPGGYTGELFF.

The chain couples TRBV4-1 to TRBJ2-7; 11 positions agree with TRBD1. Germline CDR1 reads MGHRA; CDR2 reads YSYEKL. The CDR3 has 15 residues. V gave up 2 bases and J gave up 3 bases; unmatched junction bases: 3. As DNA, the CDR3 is TGCGCCAGCAGCCAAACAGGGACAGGGGGCTACGAGCAGTACTTC. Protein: CASSQTGTGGYEQYF.

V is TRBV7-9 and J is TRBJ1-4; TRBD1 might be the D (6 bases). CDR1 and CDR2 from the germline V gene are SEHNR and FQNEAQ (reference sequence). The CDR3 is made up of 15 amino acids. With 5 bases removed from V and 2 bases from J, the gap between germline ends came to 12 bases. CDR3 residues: CASSIPGVTNEKLFF. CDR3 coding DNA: TGTGCCAGCAGCATACCAGGGGTCACTAATGAAAAACTGTTTTTT.

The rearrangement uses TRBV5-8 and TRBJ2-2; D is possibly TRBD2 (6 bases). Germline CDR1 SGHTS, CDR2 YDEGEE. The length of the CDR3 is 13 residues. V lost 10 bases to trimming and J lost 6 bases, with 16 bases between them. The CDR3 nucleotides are TGTGCCGGGAGATGGCGGGAAGCCGGGGAGCTGTTTTTT. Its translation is CAGRWREAGELFF.

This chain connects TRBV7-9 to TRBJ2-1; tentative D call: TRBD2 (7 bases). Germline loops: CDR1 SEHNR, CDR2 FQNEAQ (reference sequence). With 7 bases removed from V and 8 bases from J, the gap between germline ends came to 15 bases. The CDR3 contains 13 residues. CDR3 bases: TGTGCCAGCATCCCAAGGGGGGGCGATGAGCAGTTCTTC. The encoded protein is CASIPRGGDEQFF.

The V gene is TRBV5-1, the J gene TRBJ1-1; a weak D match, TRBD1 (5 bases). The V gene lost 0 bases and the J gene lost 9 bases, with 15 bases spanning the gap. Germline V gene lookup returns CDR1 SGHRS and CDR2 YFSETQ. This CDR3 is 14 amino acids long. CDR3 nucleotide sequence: TGCGCCAGCAGCTTGGGGGGCGCCCCTCAACAAGCTTTCTTT. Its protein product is CASSLGGAPQQAFF.

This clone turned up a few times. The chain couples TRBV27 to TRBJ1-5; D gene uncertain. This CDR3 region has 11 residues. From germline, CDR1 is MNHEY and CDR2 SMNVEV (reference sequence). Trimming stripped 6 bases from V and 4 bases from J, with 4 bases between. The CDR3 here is CASRINQPQHF. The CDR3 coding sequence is TGTGCCAGCAGGATAAATCAGCCCCAGCATTTT.

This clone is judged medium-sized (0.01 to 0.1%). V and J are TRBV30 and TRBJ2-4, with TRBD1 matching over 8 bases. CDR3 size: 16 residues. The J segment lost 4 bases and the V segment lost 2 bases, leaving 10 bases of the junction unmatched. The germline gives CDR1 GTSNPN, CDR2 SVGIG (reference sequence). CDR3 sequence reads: CAWSLIGTGDKNIQYF. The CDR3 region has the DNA TGTGCCTGGAGTTTAATTGGGACAGGTGATAAAAACATTCAGTACTTC.

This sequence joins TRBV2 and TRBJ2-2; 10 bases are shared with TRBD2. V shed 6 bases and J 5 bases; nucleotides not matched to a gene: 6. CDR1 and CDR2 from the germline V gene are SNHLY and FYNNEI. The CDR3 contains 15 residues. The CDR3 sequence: CASRGSGGATGELFF. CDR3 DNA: TGTGCCAGCAGGGGGAGCGGGGGGGCTACCGGGGAGCTGTTTTTT.

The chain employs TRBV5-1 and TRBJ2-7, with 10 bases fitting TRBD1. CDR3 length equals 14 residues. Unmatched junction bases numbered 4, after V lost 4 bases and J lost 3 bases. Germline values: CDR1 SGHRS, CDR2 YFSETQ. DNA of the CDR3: TGCGCCAGCAGCCTGGACAGGGGGGACTACGAGCAGTACTTC. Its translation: CASSLDRGDYEQYF.

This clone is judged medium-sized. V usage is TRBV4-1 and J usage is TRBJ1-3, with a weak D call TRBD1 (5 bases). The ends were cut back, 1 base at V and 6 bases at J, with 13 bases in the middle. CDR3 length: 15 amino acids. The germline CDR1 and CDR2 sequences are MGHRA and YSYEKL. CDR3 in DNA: TGCGCCAGCAGCCAAGTCAGGGTGCAGGAAAACACCATATATTTT. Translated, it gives CASSQVRVQENTIYF.

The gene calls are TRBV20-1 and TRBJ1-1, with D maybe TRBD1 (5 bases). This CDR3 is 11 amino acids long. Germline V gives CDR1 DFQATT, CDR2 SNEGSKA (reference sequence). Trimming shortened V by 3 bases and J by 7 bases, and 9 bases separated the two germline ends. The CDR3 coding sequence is TGCAGTGCTAGGAGGGGAAGTGAAGCTTTCTTT. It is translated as CSARRGSEAFF.

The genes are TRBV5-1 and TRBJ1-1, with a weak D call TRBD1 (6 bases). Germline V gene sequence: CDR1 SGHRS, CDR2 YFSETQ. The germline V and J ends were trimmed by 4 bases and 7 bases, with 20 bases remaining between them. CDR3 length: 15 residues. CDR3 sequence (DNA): TGCGCCAGCAGCATCTCAGGGGAGCGGACGGGTGAAGCTTTCTTT. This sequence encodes CASSISGERTGEAFF.

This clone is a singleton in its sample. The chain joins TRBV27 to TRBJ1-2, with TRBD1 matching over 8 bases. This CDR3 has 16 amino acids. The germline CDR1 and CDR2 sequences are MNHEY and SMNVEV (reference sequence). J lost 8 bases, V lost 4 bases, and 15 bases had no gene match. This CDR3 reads CASSSTFDRGWGGYTF. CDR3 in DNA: TGTGCCAGCAGTTCGACCTTCGACAGGGGATGGGGCGGCTACACCTTC.

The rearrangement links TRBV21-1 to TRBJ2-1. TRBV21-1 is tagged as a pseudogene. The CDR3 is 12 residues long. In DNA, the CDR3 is TGTGCCAGCAGCAAATGTAGGAATGAGCAGTTCTTC. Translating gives CASSKCRNEQFF.

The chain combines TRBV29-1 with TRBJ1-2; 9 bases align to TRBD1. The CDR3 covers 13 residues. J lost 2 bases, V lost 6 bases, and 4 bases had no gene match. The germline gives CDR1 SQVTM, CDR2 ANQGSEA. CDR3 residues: CSVRTGENYGYTF. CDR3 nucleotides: TGCAGCGTGAGGACAGGGGAGAACTATGGCTACACCTTC. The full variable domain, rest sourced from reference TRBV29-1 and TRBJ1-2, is SAVISQKPSRDICQRGTSLTIQCQVDSQVTMMFWYRQQPGQSLTLIATANQGSEATYESGFVIDKFPISRPNLTFSTLTVSNMSPEDSSIYLCSVRTGENYGYTFGSGTRLTVV.

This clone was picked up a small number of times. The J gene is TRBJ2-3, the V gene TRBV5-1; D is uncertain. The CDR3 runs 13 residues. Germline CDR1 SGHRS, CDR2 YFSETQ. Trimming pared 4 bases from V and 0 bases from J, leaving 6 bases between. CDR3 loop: CASSTHSTDTQYF. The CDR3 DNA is TGCGCCAGCAGCACCCACAGCACAGATACGCAGTATTTT.

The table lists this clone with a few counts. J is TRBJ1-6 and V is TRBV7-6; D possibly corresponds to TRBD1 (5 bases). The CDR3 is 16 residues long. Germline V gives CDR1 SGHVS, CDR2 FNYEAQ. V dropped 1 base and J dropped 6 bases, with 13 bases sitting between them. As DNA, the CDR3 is TGTGCCAGCAGCTTAGGATCGCAGGGCGCTAATTCACCCCTCCACTTT. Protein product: CASSLGSQGANSPLHF.

The CDR3, as DNA: TGTGCCAGCAGCTTCGTATCAGGGGGGGAAAAACTGTTTTTT. This sequence encodes CASSFVSGGEKLFF. The V gene is TRBV7-9, the J gene TRBJ1-4; 7 bases match TRBD1. The CDR3 is 14 amino acids. V shed 3 bases and J 8 bases; nucleotides not matched to a gene: 6. The V gene's germline CDR1 is SEHNR and CDR2 FQNEAQ (reference sequence).

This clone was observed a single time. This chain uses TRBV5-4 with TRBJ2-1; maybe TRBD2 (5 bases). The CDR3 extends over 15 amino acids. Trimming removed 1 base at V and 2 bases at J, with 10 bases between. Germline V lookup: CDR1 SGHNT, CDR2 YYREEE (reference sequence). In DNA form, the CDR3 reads TGTGCCAGCAGCTTGAGGAGGACCCCCTACAATGAGCAGTTCTTC. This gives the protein CASSLRRTPYNEQFF.

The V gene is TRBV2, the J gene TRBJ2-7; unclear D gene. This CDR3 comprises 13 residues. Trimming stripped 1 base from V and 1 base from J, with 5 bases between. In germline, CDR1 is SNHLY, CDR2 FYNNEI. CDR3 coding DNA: TGTGCCAGCAGTGAAGGAACTTCCTACGAGCAGTACGTC. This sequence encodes CASSEGTSYEQYV.

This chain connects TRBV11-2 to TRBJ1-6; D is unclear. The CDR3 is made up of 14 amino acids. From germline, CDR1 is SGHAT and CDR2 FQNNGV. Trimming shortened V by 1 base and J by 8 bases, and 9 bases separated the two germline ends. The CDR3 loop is CASSLVGMDSPLHF. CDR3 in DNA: TGTGCCAGCAGCTTAGTGGGGATGGATTCACCCCTCCACTTT.

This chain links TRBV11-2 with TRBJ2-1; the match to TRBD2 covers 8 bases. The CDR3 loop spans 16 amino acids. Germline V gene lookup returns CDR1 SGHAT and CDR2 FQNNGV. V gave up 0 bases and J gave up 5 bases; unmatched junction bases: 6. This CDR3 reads CASSLDPSGGDNEQFF. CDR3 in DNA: TGTGCCAGCAGCTTAGATCCCAGCGGGGGTGACAATGAGCAGTTCTTC.

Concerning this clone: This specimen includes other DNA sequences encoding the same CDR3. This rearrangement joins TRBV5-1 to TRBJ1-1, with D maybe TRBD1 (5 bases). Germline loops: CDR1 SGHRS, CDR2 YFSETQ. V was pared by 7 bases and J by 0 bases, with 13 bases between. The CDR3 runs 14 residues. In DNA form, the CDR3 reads TGCGCCAGCGGTATAGGGACGGTGAACACTGAAGCTTTCTTT. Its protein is CASGIGTVNTEAFF.